A single sample is the source of the 28 T cell receptor beta chains below, sequenced in a study of molecular identifiers for immune sequencing clone quantification. Each CDR3 protein is one row after TCRdb ran MiXCR on the PCR reads. In the table there are 490,000 or so distinct CDR3 sequences, over 20% of which are singletons. Sequenced material: naive CD8+ T cells from blood, with Jurkat cell RNA spiked in. As for subset: FACS-sorted CD8+CD4-CCR7+CD45RA+ naive T cells. The receptors shown here come from a human donor in good health. Some libraries in this study had Jurkat cell RNA spiked in.

This clonotype was seen more than once but under ten times. The CDR3 reads CASSSGLAGRGETQYF. The DNA of the CDR3 is TGTGCCAGCAGCTCAGGACTAGCGGGGCGCGGGGAGACCCAGTACTTC. This chain connects TRBV7-8 to TRBJ2-5, with TRBD2 matching 12 bases. The V gene end was trimmed by 4 bases and the J gene end by 5 bases; junction bases not matched to a gene: 8. This CDR3 is 16 amino acids long. CDR1 is SGHVS and CDR2 is FQNEAQ in the germline V gene.

This clonotype was seen at least ten times. The chain joins TRBV29-1 to TRBJ1-1; 7 bases map to TRBD1. The CDR3 is made up of 15 amino acids. J lost 1 base, V lost 1 base, and 6 bases had no gene match. Germline CDR1 reads SQVTM; CDR2 reads ANQGSEA. CDR3 DNA sequence: TGCAGCGTTGAAGCCCTGGGACAGAGGAACACTGAAGCTTTCTTT. Protein product: CSVEALGQRNTEAFF.

The V gene is TRBV13, the J gene TRBJ2-7, with D possibly matching TRBD2 (5 bases). The CDR3 is 14 residues long. V shed 6 bases and J shed 7 bases, with 19 bases lying between them. Looked up from germline, CDR1 is PRHDT and CDR2 is FYEKMQ (reference sequence). CDR3 sequence (DNA): TGTGCCAGCAGTCCGGGGTCGGGGTTGAGGGAGCAGTACTTC. As protein: CASSPGSGLREQYF. The entire variable domain, with the rest obtained from reference TRBV13 and TRBJ2-7, is as follows: AAGVIQSPRHLIKEKRETATLKCYPIPRHDTVYWYQQGPGQDPQFLISFYEKMQSDKGSIPDRFSAQQFSDYHSELNMSSLELGDSALYFCASSPGSGLREQYFGPGTRLTVT.

This clonotype has at least ten counts. The chain joins TRBV23-1 to TRBJ2-3; a possible D gene is TRBD2 (5 bases). TRBV23-1 is annotated as an ORF whose role is uncertain. The CDR3 loop spans 22 amino acids. V lost 0 bases to trimming and J lost 2 bases, with 30 bases between them. The CDR3 is CASSQSGGRSRELADFTDTQYF. CDR3 DNA: TGCGCCAGCAGTCAATCGGGCGGCAGATCAAGGGAACTCGCGGACTTCACAGATACGCAGTATTTT.

The CDR3 is CASSYEGGRAYEQYF. For the CDR3, the DNA is TGTGCCAGCAGTTACGAGGGGGGAAGGGCCTACGAGCAGTACTTC. J is TRBJ2-7 and V is TRBV27, with D perhaps assigned TRBD1 or TRBD2 (6 bases each). Germline V lookup: CDR1 MNHEY, CDR2 SMNVEV (reference sequence). The CDR3 totals 15 residues. Trimming cost V 4 bases and J 2 bases, with 15 bases left between them.

In its sample, this clonotype was seen a few times. The V and J genes are TRBV4-1 and TRBJ2-7; no clear D gene. V was clipped by 0 bases and J by 0 bases, with 9 bases between them. Germline CDR1 MGHRA, CDR2 YSYEKL. The CDR3 totals 15 residues. The CDR3 DNA reads TGCGCCAGCAGCCAAGATTCTCCCGGCTCCTACGAGCAGTACTTC. It translates to CASSQDSPGSYEQYF.

This clonotype was seen ten or more times. The CDR3 bases are TGTGCCAGCAGTTACGTCGCAGCCGAGGGGGTTGAAGCTTTCTTT. Residues: CASSYVAAEGVEAFF. The chain links TRBV6-2 or TRBV6-3 to TRBJ1-1; a weak D match, TRBD1 (6 bases). Trimming removed 2 bases from V and 7 bases from J, with 17 bases in between. CDR1 is MNHEY, CDR2 SVGEGT, per germline. This CDR3 is 15 amino acids long.

The sample holds many counts of this clonotype. The chain links TRBV13 to TRBJ2-1, with D possibly called TRBD1 or TRBD2 (5 bases each). The ends were cut back, 1 base at V and 7 bases at J, with 11 bases in the middle. The CDR3 runs 14 residues. The germline CDR1 and CDR2 sequences are PRHDT and FYEKMQ (reference sequence). CDR3 residues: CASSLVIGGNEQFF. The CDR3 region has the DNA TGTGCCAGCAGCTTAGTAATTGGGGGAAATGAGCAGTTCTTC.

This clonotype was seen more than once but under ten times. V usage is TRBV5-6 and J usage is TRBJ2-1, with 8 bases aligning to TRBD2. Germline V gene sequence: CDR1 SGHDT, CDR2 YYEEEE. This CDR3 comprises 14 residues. Trimming at V came to 7 bases and at J to 3 bases, leaving 6 bases not matched to a gene. The CDR3 sequence: CASQLAEHYNEQFF. The CDR3 bases are TGTGCCAGCCAACTAGCGGAACACTACAATGAGCAGTTCTTC.

J is TRBJ2-1 and V is TRBV12-3 or TRBV12-4, with 10 bases fitting TRBD2. Trimming at V came to 5 bases and at J to 8 bases, leaving 6 bases not matched to a gene. The CDR3 loop spans 14 amino acids. As DNA, the CDR3 is TGTGCCAGCAGTAGAGCGGGAGGGCCCCATGAGCAGTTCTTC. This sequence encodes CASSRAGGPHEQFF.

This clonotype was seen only a few times. The chain is built from TRBV27 and TRBJ2-3; perhaps D is TRBD1 or TRBD2 (5 bases each). CDR3 length: 16 amino acids. Germline lookup yields CDR1 MNHEY and CDR2 SMNVEV (reference sequence). V lost 7 bases to trimming and J lost 1 base, with 18 bases between them. This CDR3 reads CASTTGTSIRTDTQYF. The CDR3, as DNA: TGTGCCAGCACCACCGGGACCTCGATACGCACAGATACGCAGTATTTT.

As regards this clonotype: A much larger clone differs by one base, so this may be a read error. A read error is likely, as this CDR3 ends without the conserved phenylalanine or tryptophan. V is TRBV7-9 and J is TRBJ2-7; 9 bases line up with TRBD1. The germline V gene encodes CDR1 SEHNR and CDR2 FQNEAQ (reference sequence). CDR3 length: 15 residues. J lost 7 bases, V lost 4 bases, and 11 bases had no gene match. In DNA form, the CDR3 reads TGTGCCAGCAGCTCCACCGGGACAGGGTATCGGGAGCAGTACCTC. Translation gives CASSSTGTGYREQYL.

Comment on this clonotype: Given a much more abundant clone one base away, this may be a read error. This sequence joins TRBV6-2 or TRBV6-3 and TRBJ1-2, with D possibly TRBD1 on 6 matching bases. The CDR3 is 16 residues long. V gave up 6 bases and J gave up 9 bases, with 26 bases separating them. Germline CDR1 is MNHEY and CDR2 is SVGEGT. In DNA, the CDR3 is TGTGCCAGCAGCTTCACCTTAACAGGTCCCCGGGACAGCTACACCTTC. Protein sequence: CASSFTLTGPRDSYTF.

There are a few counts of this clonotype. The chain links TRBV27 to TRBJ2-7, with D perhaps matching TRBD1 (5 bases). The germline V gene has CDR1 MNHEY and CDR2 SMNVEV (reference sequence). This CDR3 is 14 amino acids long. Trimming stripped 3 bases from V and 0 bases from J, with 9 bases between. This CDR3 is CASSFVGRSYEQYF. The CDR3 DNA reads TGTGCCAGCAGTTTTGTGGGGCGCTCCTACGAGCAGTACTTC.

This clonotype was recorded many times. The chain couples TRBV6-5 to TRBJ1-4; D call uncertain. V dropped 8 bases and J dropped 8 bases, with 18 bases sitting between them. Germline CDR1 is MNHEY and CDR2 is SVGAGI. The length of the CDR3 is 14 residues. The CDR3 reads CASCPEAAQEKLFF. CDR3 DNA: TGTGCCAGCTGCCCAGAAGCGGCTCAGGAAAAACTGTTTTTT.

This clonotype was seen at least ten times. V and J are TRBV7-9 and TRBJ2-3; D is perhaps TRBD1 or TRBD2 (6 bases each). V gave up 5 bases and J gave up 5 bases, with 17 bases separating them. The CDR3 has 15 residues. Germline values: CDR1 SEHNR, CDR2 FQNEAQ (reference sequence). The CDR3 DNA is TGTGCCAGCAGCCCGATCGGAGGGGGGCGAGATACGCAGTATTTT. Translated: CASSPIGGGRDTQYF.

This chain connects TRBV5-4 to TRBJ1-2; D is perhaps TRBD1 (6 bases). The CDR3 is made up of 15 amino acids. Trimming took off 4 bases at V and 1 base at J, with 14 bases between the two ends. CDR1 and CDR2 (germline): SGHNT, YYREEE (reference sequence). The CDR3 is CASSKGTPSNYGYTF. The CDR3 DNA is TGTGCCAGCAGCAAGGGGACACCCAGTAACTATGGCTACACCTTC.

This clonotype was counted only a few times. The chain combines TRBV5-1 with TRBJ2-2; tentative D call: TRBD1 (6 bases). Germline CDR1 is SGHRS and CDR2 is YFSETQ. The CDR3 runs 13 residues. Deletions cut 3 bases from V and 7 bases from J, with 10 bases between. In nucleotides, the CDR3 is TGCGCCAGCAGCTACAGGGATGTCGGGGAGCTGTTTTTT. It specifies CASSYRDVGELFF.

This clonotype was seen at least ten times. The rearrangement joins TRBV5-4 to TRBJ2-3, with TRBD2 matching 10 bases. Trimming took 4 bases from V and 4 from J; bases not matched to a gene: 12. The CDR3 length is 17 residues. From germline, CDR1 is SGHNT and CDR2 YYREEE (reference sequence). The CDR3 coding sequence is TGTGCCAGCAGCCCTTCCCCGGGACTAGCGAACGCAGATACGCAGTATTTT. It codes for CASSPSPGLANADTQYF. The complete variable domain, with remaining parts taken from reference TRBV5-4 and TRBJ2-3, reads ETGVTQSPTHLIKTRGQQVTLRCSSQSGHNTVSWYQQALGQGPQFIFQYYREEENGRGNFPPRFSGLQFPNYSSELNVNALELDDSALYLCASSPSPGLANADTQYFGPGTRLTVL.

As to this clonotype: A much larger clone lies a single base off, so this may be a read error. The chain recombines TRBV12-3 or TRBV12-4 with TRBJ2-5; 11 bases match TRBD1. The CDR3 sequence is 14 residues long. CDR3 nucleotide sequence: TGTGCCAGCAGTTCGGGACAGGGGGTAAAGACCCAGTGCTTC. Its translation is CASSSGQGVKTQCF.

This clonotype was counted only a few times. J is TRBJ2-7 and V is TRBV10-1, with 8 bases aligning to TRBD1. The CDR3 covers 13 residues. Germline values: CDR1 WNHNN, CDR2 SYGVQD (reference sequence). With V trimmed by 5 bases and J by 7 bases, 7 bases remained unmatched. CDR3 sequence: CASSHRDRREQYF. The DNA for the CDR3 is TGCGCCAGCAGTCACCGGGACAGGAGAGAGCAGTACTTC.

The V call is TRBV4-3, the J call TRBJ2-1, with TRBD1 identical over 8 bases. CDR3 length: 16 residues. V dropped 0 bases and J dropped 5; count of bases not matched to a gene: 6. Germline V gene lookup returns CDR1 LGHNA and CDR2 YSLEER. The CDR3 spells CASSQDGRTGNNEQFF. The CDR3 coding sequence is TGCGCCAGCAGCCAAGATGGCAGGACAGGGAACAATGAGCAGTTCTTC.

The sample holds many counts of this clonotype. CDR3 region: CASSHGVSYGYTF. The CDR3 nucleotides are TGTGCCAGCAGCCATGGGGTCAGCTATGGCTACACCTTC. This rearrangement joins TRBV27 to TRBJ1-2; D is uncertain. Per the germline V gene, CDR1 is MNHEY and CDR2 is SMNVEV (reference sequence). The CDR3 sequence is 13 residues long. The V gene lost 6 bases and the J gene lost 4 bases, with 12 bases spanning the gap.

This clonotype occurred many times. V usage is TRBV13 and J usage is TRBJ2-1; D might be TRBD2 (5 bases). Germline V gene sequence: CDR1 PRHDT, CDR2 FYEKMQ (reference sequence). Trimming removed 5 bases from V and 0 bases from J, with 14 bases in between. The CDR3 runs to 16 residues. The CDR3 sequence is CASSPTPGSSYNEQFF. The CDR3 DNA reads as TGTGCCAGCAGCCCAACCCCGGGGAGCTCCTACAATGAGCAGTTCTTC.

This clonotype was found many times. This rearrangement joins TRBV20-1 to TRBJ2-3, with 9 positions matching TRBD2. In germline, CDR1 is DFQATT, CDR2 SNEGSKA (reference sequence). The V and J ends lost 0 bases and 0 bases, in that order; junction bases with no gene match: 4. This CDR3 is 16 amino acids long. The chain's CDR3 is CSARDPLAGSTDTQYF. CDR3 nucleotides: TGCAGTGCTAGAGATCCCCTAGCGGGGAGCACAGATACGCAGTATTTT.

Here the CDR3 DNA reads TGTGCCAGCAGCGTTTCTAGCGGGGGGGCCTACGAGCAGTACTTC. Encoded protein: CASSVSSGGAYEQYF. The chain links TRBV7-9 to TRBJ2-7; 12 nucleotides agree with TRBD2. V lost 5 bases and J lost 2; bases outside the gene matches: 4. CDR3 length equals 15 residues. CDR1 SEHNR and CDR2 FQNEAQ come from the germline V gene (reference sequence).

In its sample, this clonotype was seen many times. The chain recombines TRBV25-1 with TRBJ2-7, with 8 bases aligning to TRBD1. Germline V gives CDR1 MGHDK, CDR2 SYGVNS. After removal of 5 bases from V and 5 bases from J, the junction contained 8 bases not matched to a gene. This CDR3 spans 14 amino acids. CDR3 sequence (DNA): TGTGCCAGCAGTAAGCGGACAGGGCCGGACGAGCAGTACTTC. It is translated as CASSKRTGPDEQYF.

In the case of this clonotype: This may be a read error: a much more frequent sequence differs by one nucleotide. The V gene is TRBV20-1, the J gene TRBJ1-1; 7 bases are shared with TRBD1. Germline loops: CDR1 DFQATT, CDR2 SNEGSKA (reference sequence). Unmatched junction bases numbered 21, after V lost 4 bases and J lost 4 bases. This CDR3 has 18 amino acids. The CDR3 DNA sequence: TGCAGTGCTATGCCGAATACCGGGACAGAGGGATTGAGCACTGAAGCTTTCTTT. Translated, it gives CSAMPNTGTEGLSTEAFF.